Given below is one T cell receptor beta chain in context. What it binds is unknown. One junction end disagrees with the germline gene, perhaps due to a read error. Bulk tissue was left unsorted, and RNA and DNA were co-extracted from about 19-30 mg of it. This CDR3 has 18 residues. The sample originates from a study of tumor-infiltrating lymphocytes in primary liver carcinoma. Researchers generated TCR beta cDNA from around 510 ng of total RNA, relying on a constant-region primer. Amplification in three nested multiplex PCR rounds with slightly modified ARM-PCR gave rise to TCR beta libraries. TRBV1-TRBV30 forward and Cbeta reverse primers drove the first two approximately 10-cycle rounds. In TCRdb, the multiplex PCR reads were re-called with MiXCR into one record per CDR3 protein. The table lists 90,000 to 100,000 distinct CDR3 sequences, almost 70% of them singletons. Study conclusions and caveats: Found in all five tumor regions were only about 7-24% of top clones. It was in tumors, not blood, that the top-250-clone fraction was significantly higher (p = 0.039).

Sequences were obtained from liver tumor tissue from sampling region 5. Described subset: tumor region T5, tumor centre. The chain recombines TRBV12-3 or TRBV12-4 with TRBJ2-6; D might be TRBD2 (5 bases). This clonotype was sampled from a woman aged 55-69 years with primary liver carcinoma and hepatitis B virus infection. The CDR3 here is CASSLDGLGKAGANVLTF. CDR3 nucleotide sequence: TGTGCCAGTAGTTTAGACGGTCTCGGGAAGGCTGGGGCCAACGTCCTGACTTTC.